Shown below are 5 T cell receptor beta chains from a single sample sequenced in a study of cytomegalovirus exposure and HLA in healthy donors (dated by TCRdb to 2017 to 2019). Library creation used the immunoSEQ multiplex PCR assay. A mixture of 60 forward primers for TCR Vbeta segments and 13 reverse primers for TCR Jbeta segments was used in the multiplex PCR. TCRdb mirrors the immuneACCESS table, restricted to in-frame sequences. Some clones are absent from its copies; in checked studies, under half trace to an unresolved V gene, and the reason for the others is unknown. The sample profile shows some 130,000 clones; about 68% of them were found once. The top ten hold more than 1.5% of the sample. The specimen was PBMCs. These receptors all come from a human donor in good health.

The rearrangement uses TRBV4-3 and TRBJ2-1, with a weak D call TRBD2 (6 bases). CDR1 and CDR2 from the germline V gene are LGHNA and YSLEER. This CDR3 has 16 amino acids. The V end lost 0 bases, the J end lost 3 bases, and 12 bases lay between the germline ends. This CDR3 is CASSQDPEGGYNEQFF. The CDR3 DNA sequence: TGCGCCAGCAGCCAAGACCCGGAGGGAGGCTACAATGAGCAGTTCTTC.

The chain employs TRBV18 and TRBJ2-5; D not certain. V lost 2 bases and J 0 bases, leaving 13 bases between the germline ends. CDR3 length: 16 residues. Germline V gene lookup returns CDR1 KGHSH and CDR2 LQKENI. CDR3 protein: CASSPARGPDQETQYF. DNA of the CDR3: TGTGCCAGCTCACCAGCCCGAGGCCCCGACCAAGAGACCCAGTACTTC. The complete variable domain, with remaining parts taken from reference TRBV18 and TRBJ2-5, reads NAGVMQNPRHLVRRRGQEARLRCSPMKGHSHVYWYRQLPEEGLKFMVYLQKENIIDESGMPKERFSAEFPKEGPSILRIQQVVRGDSAAYFCASSPARGPDQETQYFGPGTRLLVL.

The chain links TRBV5-1 to TRBJ1-3; D gene uncertain. V was clipped by 3 bases and J by 0 bases, with 7 bases between them. The CDR3 covers 14 residues. In germline, CDR1 is SGHRS, CDR2 YFSETQ. CDR3 sequence (DNA): TGCGCCAGCAGCTCAGTAAACTCTGGAAACACCATATATTTT. Amino acid sequence: CASSSVNSGNTIYF. Drawing the rest from reference TRBV5-1 and TRBJ1-3, the complete variable domain is KAGVTQTPRYLIKTRGQQVTLSCSPISGHRSVSWYQQTPGQGLQFLFEYFSETQRNKGNFPGRFSGRQFSNSRSEMNVSTLELGDSALYLCASSSVNSGNTIYFGEGSWLTVV.

About this clone itself: Additional DNA sequences in this sample encode the identical CDR3. The V call is TRBV28, the J call TRBJ2-7, with TRBD1 matching 10 bases. In germline, CDR1 is MDHEN, CDR2 SYDVKM. This CDR3 has 13 residues. After removal of 3 bases from V and 6 bases from J, the junction contained 2 bases not matched to a gene. The CDR3 nucleotides are TGTGCCAGCAGTTTGGACAGGGGGTCCGAGCAGTACTTC. It specifies CASSLDRGSEQYF. Full variable domain (missing parts from reference TRBV28 and TRBJ2-7): DVKVTQSSRYLVKRTGEKVFLECVQDMDHENMFWYRQDPGLGLRLIYFSYDVKMKEKGDIPEGYSVSREKKERFSLILESASTNQTSMYLCASSLDRGSEQYFGPGTRLTVT.

The CDR3 reads CASSLGEGTQYF. For the CDR3, the DNA is TGTGCCAGCAGCTTAGGGGAGGGGACGCAGTATTTT. The J gene is TRBJ2-3, the V gene TRBV7-9; TRBD2 matches at 7 bases. CDR1 is SEHNR, CDR2 FQNEAQ, per germline (reference sequence). The J segment lost 9 bases and the V segment lost 1 base, leaving 1 base of the junction unmatched. CDR3 size: 12 residues.